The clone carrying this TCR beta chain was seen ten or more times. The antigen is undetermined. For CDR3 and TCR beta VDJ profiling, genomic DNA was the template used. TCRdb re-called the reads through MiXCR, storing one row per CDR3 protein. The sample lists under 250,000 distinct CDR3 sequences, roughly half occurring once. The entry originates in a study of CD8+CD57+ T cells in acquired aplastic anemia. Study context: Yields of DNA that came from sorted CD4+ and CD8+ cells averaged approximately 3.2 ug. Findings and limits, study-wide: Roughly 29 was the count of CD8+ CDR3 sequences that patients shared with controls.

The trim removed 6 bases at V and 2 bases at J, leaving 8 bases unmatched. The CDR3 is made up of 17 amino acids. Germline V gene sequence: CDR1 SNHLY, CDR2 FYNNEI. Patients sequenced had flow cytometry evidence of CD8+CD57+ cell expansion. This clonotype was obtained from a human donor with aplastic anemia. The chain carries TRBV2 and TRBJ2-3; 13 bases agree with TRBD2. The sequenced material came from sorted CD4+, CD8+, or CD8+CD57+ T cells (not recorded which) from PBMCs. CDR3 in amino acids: CASSDGTSGDITDTQYF. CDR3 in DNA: TGTGCCAGCAGCGATGGGACTAGCGGGGATATCACAGATACGCAGTATTTT.